These 23 T cell receptor beta chains came from one sample sequenced in a study of tissue T cells after allogeneic stem cell transplantation. The table came from immunoSEQ multiplex PCR; TCRdb's copy has only in-frame clones and leaves some out. Of 9,500 or so clones in the sample, 40% to 45% were seen once. As to time point: mouse harvest day 7 after allogeneic transplant. Each mouse received 10^7 T-cell-depleted marrow cells plus 10^6 splenic CD5+ T cells by tail vein. Sample: skin. The receptors were sampled from a female BALB/c mouse given C57BL/6 T cells with graft-versus-host disease after an allogeneic hematopoietic cell transplant.

Concerning this clone itself: Gene labels here are mouse ones. Sequencing ends 1 residue short of the CDR3 end; the germline J gene provides the rest. The chain employs TRBV26 and TRBJ1-1; D might be TRBD1 (5 bases). Per germline, CDR1 KGHPV and CDR2 FQNQEV (reference sequence). Trimming pared 4 bases from V and 0 bases from J, leaving 9 bases between. This CDR3 comprises 14 residues. The part of the CDR3 DNA that was read is TGTGCCAGCAGTCCCGGACACGCAAACACAGAAGTCTTC. This encodes CASSPGHANTEVF. The whole CDR3 region reads CASSPGHANTEVFF.

Concerning this clone: The genes are named according to mouse. Sequencing ends 1 residue short of the CDR3 end; the germline J gene provides the rest. This chain connects TRBV26 to TRBJ2-4, with a possible D match to TRBD1 (6 bases). The CDR3 runs to 14 residues. The germline V gene has CDR1 KGHPV and CDR2 FQNQEV (reference sequence). The V end was cut by 2 bases, the J end by 2 bases, with 8 bases between. CDR3 sequence reads: CASSLTGFQNTLYF. CDR3 DNA (partial): TGTGCCAGCAGTCTGACAGGGTTTCAAAACACCTTGTAC.

As to this clone: Germline and genes here are mouse. The observed sequence ends 1 residue before the CDR3 terminus, with the missing tail filled in from the germline J gene. J is TRBJ2-2 and V is TRBV26; D is uncertain. The germline V gene has CDR1 KGHPV and CDR2 FQNQEV (reference sequence). The V end lost 0 bases, the J end lost 0 bases, and 5 bases lay between the germline ends. This CDR3 spans 15 amino acids. This chain's CDR3 is CASSLSGTNTGQLYF. The covered CDR3 bases are TGTGCCAGCAGTCTGTCGGGGACAAACACCGGGCAGCTCTAC.

With respect to this clone: Gene and germline names: mouse. The CDR3 end is not reached by the read, which stops 1 residue before it; the germline J gene fills it in. This chain connects TRBV31 to TRBJ2-1, with D maybe TRBD1 (5 bases). The CDR3 totals 14 residues. CDR1 and CDR2 (germline): GKSSPN, SITVG. Deletions cut 1 base from V and 0 bases from J, with 7 bases between. The DNA read from the CDR3 is TGTGCCTGGAGTCGGACACCTAACTATGCTGAGCAGTTC. This encodes CAWSRTPNYAEQF. The full CDR3 reads CAWSRTPNYAEQFF.

With regard to this clone: The gene symbols are mouse symbols. The read finishes 1 residue shy of the CDR3 end, and the germline J gene is used to complete it. The rearrangement joins TRBV3 to TRBJ1-2, with TRBD1 identical over 8 bases. The CDR3 is made up of 14 amino acids. With V trimmed by 3 bases and J by 4 bases, 4 bases remained unmatched. Germline V gene sequence: CDR1 SNHLY, CDR2 FYNGKV (reference sequence). The sequenced part of the CDR3 DNA is TGTGCCAGCAGCTTGGACAGGGCAAGCTCCGACTACACC. As protein: CASSLDRASSDYT. The complete CDR3 protein is CASSLDRASSDYTF.

Details on this clone: The genes and germline here are from mouse. The sequenced fragment ends 1 residue before the CDR3 boundary, so the rest is inferred from the germline J gene. This sequence joins TRBV19 and TRBJ1-5; 7 nucleotides match TRBD1. V gave up 5 bases and J gave up 3 bases; unmatched junction bases: 5. The CDR3 covers 14 residues. The germline V gene encodes CDR1 FNHDT and CDR2 SITEND (reference sequence). CDR3 loop: CASSPGTVNQAPLF. Incomplete CDR3 DNA: TGTGCCAGCAGCCCAGGGACAGTCAACCAGGCTCCGCTT.

This clone has just a few counts. Gene names refer to mouse genes. With the read ending 1 residue before the CDR3 end, the germline J gene is used to fill in that end. This chain uses TRBV24 with TRBJ1-3; D is possibly TRBD1 (5 bases). CDR1 and CDR2 (germline): KGHTA, FRNEEI. The CDR3 runs 15 residues. Trimming removed 6 bases from V and 0 bases from J, with 12 bases in between. CDR3 DNA, as far as it was read: TGTGCCAGCAGCCATACAGGAGATTCTGGAAATACGCTCTAT. Translation: CASSHTGDSGNTLY. The full CDR3 reads CASSHTGDSGNTLYF.

This clone was found a few times. The germline and genes are mouse ones. Read coverage stops 1 residue before the CDR3 terminus; the germline J gene supplies the remainder. V usage is TRBV3 and J usage is TRBJ2-5, with D possibly being TRBD2 (6 bases). The length of the CDR3 is 14 residues. Germline-derived CDR1 and CDR2 are SNHLY and FYNGKV (reference sequence). The ends were cut back, 3 bases at V and 0 bases at J, with 7 bases in the middle. The DNA read from the CDR3 is TGTGCCAGCAGCTTCTGGGGTAACCAAGACACCCAGTAC. Protein product: CASSFWGNQDTQY. The complete CDR3 reads CASSFWGNQDTQYF. The variable domain in full, completed from reference TRBV3 and TRBJ2-5, reads GPKVLQIPSHQIIDMGQMVTLNCDPVSNHLYFYWYKQILGQQMEFLVNFYNGKVMEKSKLFKDQFSVERPDGSYFTLKIQPTALEDSAVYFCASSFWGNQDTQYFGPGTRLLVL.

This clone appeared a few times. Gene names refer to mouse genes. The CDR3 end lies 1 residue beyond the end of the read and is filled in from the germline J gene. The same CDR3 also results from other DNA sequences found in this sample. V and J are TRBV3 and TRBJ2-3; TRBD2 matches 9 bases. Trimming took 4 bases from V and 1 from J; bases not matched to a gene: 3. Germline V gene lookup returns CDR1 SNHLY and CDR2 FYNGKV (reference sequence). This CDR3 spans 15 amino acids. CDR3 loop: CASSSRLGGAETLYF. CDR3 DNA (partial): TGTGCCAGCAGCTCCAGACTGGGGGGTGCAGAAACGCTGTAT. Looking up the rest from reference TRBV3 and TRBJ2-3 gives the full variable domain: GPKVLQIPSHQIIDMGQMVTLNCDPVSNHLYFYWYKQILGQQMEFLVNFYNGKVMEKSKLFKDQFSVERPDGSYFTLKIQPTALEDSAVYFCASSSRLGGAETLYFGSGTRLTVL.

As concerns this clone: The gene symbols are mouse symbols. Read sequence stops 1 residue before the CDR3 end, and the germline J gene provides the missing end. J is TRBJ1-4 and V is TRBV19, with TRBD1 matching 10 bases. The germline V gene encodes CDR1 FNHDT and CDR2 SITEND (reference sequence). The J segment lost 6 bases and the V segment lost 3 bases, leaving 5 bases of the junction unmatched. CDR3 length equals 15 residues. The CDR3 sequence is CASSKGQGRDERLFF. The covered CDR3 bases are TGTGCCAGCAGTAAGGGACAGGGGAGGGACGAAAGATTATTT.

A note on this clone: Mouse names are used for the genes. The observed sequence ends 1 residue before the CDR3 terminus, with the missing tail filled in from the germline J gene. The genes are TRBV26 and TRBJ1-1; tentatively, D is TRBD1 (6 bases). V was shortened by 2 bases and J by 2 bases, with 9 bases between the two germline ends. Germline assignment: CDR1 KGHPV and CDR2 FQNQEV (reference sequence). The length of the CDR3 is 14 residues. The part of the CDR3 DNA that was read is TGTGCCAGCAGTCTGGGGGGGGCTAACACAGAAGTCTTC. Protein sequence: CASSLGGANTEVF. The CDR3 in its entirety is CASSLGGANTEVFF.

This clone was observed a few times. The genes are named according to mouse. The CDR3 is CASSRTGAYTGQLYF. CDR3 bases read: TGTGCCAGCAGTCGTACTGGGGCTTACACCGGGCAGCTCTAC. The chain carries TRBV26 and TRBJ2-2; 7 bases are shared with TRBD2. The read halts 1 residue ahead of the CDR3 end, with the missing end drawn from the germline J gene. From germline, CDR1 is KGHPV and CDR2 FQNQEV (reference sequence). This CDR3 comprises 15 residues. The J segment lost 3 bases and the V segment lost 4 bases, leaving 5 bases of the junction unmatched.

With regard to this clone: Here the gene names and germline are mouse. The CDR3 extends 1 residue past the end of the read, so its final part is completed from the germline J gene. The rearrangement joins TRBV26 to TRBJ2-2; no clear D gene. Germline CDR1 and CDR2: KGHPV and FQNQEV (reference sequence). Trimming removed 4 bases from V and 0 bases from J, with 12 bases in between. CDR3 length: 16 residues. The sequenced part of the CDR3 DNA is TGTGCCAGCAGTCCATCTCCCCAAGCAAACACCGGGCAGCTCTAC. Amino acids: CASSPSPQANTGQLY. Given in full, the CDR3 is CASSPSPQANTGQLYF. Full variable domain (outside the CDR3, taken from reference TRBV26 and TRBJ2-2): NSKVIQTPRYLVKGQGQKAKMRCIPEKGHPVVFWYQQNKNNEFKFLINFQNQEVLQQIDMTEKRFSAECPSNSPCSLEIQSSEAGDSALYLCASSPSPQANTGQLYFGEGSKLTVL.

In regard to this clone: Gene names follow the mouse nomenclature. The observed sequence ends 1 residue before the CDR3 terminus, with the missing tail filled in from the germline J gene. The gene calls are TRBV3 and TRBJ2-1, with 10 bases matching TRBD2. V shed 2 bases and J 3 bases; nucleotides not matched to a gene: 1. Per the germline V gene, CDR1 is SNHLY and CDR2 is FYNGKV (reference sequence). This CDR3 region has 15 residues. This CDR3 is CASSLWTGGYAEQFF. The CDR3 DNA, read in part, is TGTGCCAGCAGCTTATGGACTGGGGGCTATGCTGAGCAGTTC.

Comment on this clone: Any gene name here is a mouse gene name. The CDR3 goes on 1 residue after the read ends, and that part is filled in from the germline J gene. Other DNA sequences within the sample encode an identical CDR3. The J gene is TRBJ2-7, the V gene TRBV26; D remains unclear. This CDR3 has 12 residues. Germline-derived CDR1 and CDR2 are KGHPV and FQNQEV (reference sequence). Between the trimmed V and J ends, which lost 0 bases and 0 bases, there was a span of 0 bases. The CDR3 DNA, read in part, is TGTGCCAGCAGTCTGTCCTCCTATGAACAGTAC. This sequence encodes CASSLSSYEQY. The entire CDR3 sequence reads CASSLSSYEQYF.

About this clone: Genes here carry mouse names. The read gets to within 1 residue of the CDR3 end, and the germline J gene fills in the rest. The V and J genes are TRBV23 and TRBJ1-6; the D call of TRBD1 is as the table states it, not checked on the DNA. TRBJ1-6 is reported as an ORF; its role is uncertain. The CDR3 sequence is 14 residues long. Germline CDR1 is KGHTA and CDR2 is FQNQQP. The sequenced part of the CDR3 DNA is TGCTCCAGCAGGCCCGGGACACATAATTCGCCCCTCTAC. It is translated as CSSRPGTHNSPLY. The complete CDR3 sequence is CSSRPGTHNSPLYF.

As to this clone: Gene names and germline refer to mouse. The read terminates 1 residue before the CDR3 end, so the remaining end is supplied by the germline J gene. The gene calls are TRBV13-1 and TRBJ2-4; 12 nucleotides agree with TRBD2. Germline V lookup: CDR1 NSHNY, CDR2 SYGAGN. The CDR3 sequence is 14 residues long. Unmatched junction bases numbered 0, after V lost 3 bases and J lost 4 bases. CDR3 in amino acids: CASSGTGGENTLYF. Partial CDR3 DNA: TGTGCCAGCAGTGGGACTGGGGGGGAAAACACCTTGTAC.

With respect to this clone: Gene and germline names: mouse. The CDR3 end lies 1 residue beyond the end of the read and is filled in from the germline J gene. The gene calls are TRBV29 and TRBJ1-1; TRBD1 aligns across 8 bases. V gave up 4 bases and J gave up 3 bases; unmatched junction bases: 7. The V gene's germline CDR1 is MSHET and CDR2 SYDVDS. There are 15 residues in the CDR3. Incomplete CDR3 DNA: TGTGCTAGCAGTTCCTTCAGGGGGCAGGACACAGAAGTCTTC. Translation: CASSSFRGQDTEVF. The whole CDR3 reads CASSSFRGQDTEVFF.

This clone is a singleton in its sample. Here the gene names and germline are mouse. The observed sequence ends 1 residue before the CDR3 terminus, with the missing tail filled in from the germline J gene. The sample has other DNA sequences that encode this CDR3 too. The chain uses TRBV26 and TRBJ2-2, with D perhaps TRBD1 (6 bases). V was trimmed by 6 bases and J by 0 bases, leaving 8 bases between them. Per the germline V gene, CDR1 is KGHPV and CDR2 is FQNQEV (reference sequence). The CDR3 extends over 14 amino acids. The CDR3 bases that were read are TGTGCCAGCAGCCCAGGGGCAAACACCGGGCAGCTCTAC. It translates to CASSPGANTGQLY. The CDR3, in full, reads CASSPGANTGQLYF.

Details on this clone: Gene names denote mouse genes. The read falls 1 residue short of the CDR3 end, and the missing part is taken from the germline J gene. This rearrangement joins TRBV26 to TRBJ2-7; 7 bases fit TRBD2. CDR1 and CDR2 from the germline V gene are KGHPV and FQNQEV (reference sequence). V was pared by 0 bases and J by 6 bases, with 2 bases of the junction left unmatched. CDR3 length: 13 residues. The CDR3 sequence: CASSLSVGGEQYF. Partial CDR3 DNA: TGTGCCAGCAGTCTGTCGGTGGGGGGTGAACAGTAC.

Concerning this clone: Mouse gene names and germline throughout. The read finishes 1 residue shy of the CDR3 end, and the germline J gene is used to complete it. V is TRBV3 and J is TRBJ1-4; D remains unclear. The length of the CDR3 is 14 residues. CDR1 and CDR2 (germline): SNHLY, FYNGKV (reference sequence). V was cut by 3 bases and J by 0 bases, with 5 bases left in between. CDR3 DNA, as far as it was read: TGTGCCAGCAGCTTCAGTTTTTCCAACGAAAGATTATTT. Translation: CASSFSFSNERLF. The CDR3 in full is CASSFSFSNERLFF.

Relative to its sample, this clone is medium-sized (0.01 to 0.1%). The gene names given are mouse names. The read ends 1 residue shy of where the CDR3 ends; the end is completed using the germline J gene. V and J are TRBV26 and TRBJ2-7, with 8 bases that match TRBD2. With 4 bases clipped from V and 0 bases from J, the junction kept 2 bases outside the gene matches. Germline V lookup: CDR1 KGHPV, CDR2 FQNQEV (reference sequence). This CDR3 comprises 14 residues. Incomplete CDR3 DNA: TGTGCCAGCAGTCGACTGGGGAGCTCCTATGAACAGTAC. Translating gives CASSRLGSSYEQY. The whole CDR3 reads CASSRLGSSYEQYF.

Turning to this clone: Gene names denote mouse genes. With the read ending 1 residue before the CDR3 end, the germline J gene is used to fill in that end. The rearrangement joins TRBV26 to TRBJ1-1, with TRBD1 identical over 8 bases. CDR1 KGHPV and CDR2 FQNQEV come from the germline V gene (reference sequence). V trimming: 4 bases; J trimming: 3 bases; junction bases outside the gene matches: 1. The CDR3 has 13 residues. Partial CDR3 DNA: TGTGCCAGCAGTCCGGACAGGGACACAGAAGTCTTC. This codes for CASSPDRDTEVF. The complete CDR3 sequence is CASSPDRDTEVFF.